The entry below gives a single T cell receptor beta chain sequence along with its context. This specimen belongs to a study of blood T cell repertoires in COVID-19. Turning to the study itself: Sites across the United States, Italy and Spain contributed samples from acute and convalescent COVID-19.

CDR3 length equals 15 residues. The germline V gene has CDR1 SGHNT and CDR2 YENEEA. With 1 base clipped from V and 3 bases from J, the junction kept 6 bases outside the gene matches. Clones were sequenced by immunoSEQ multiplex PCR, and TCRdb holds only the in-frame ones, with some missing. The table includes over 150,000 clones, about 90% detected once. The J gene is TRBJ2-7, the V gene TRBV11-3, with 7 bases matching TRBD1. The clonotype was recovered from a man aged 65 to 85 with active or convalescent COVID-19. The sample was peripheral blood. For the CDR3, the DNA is TGTGCCAGCAGCTTAGGGGCAGGGGGAAGCTACGAGCAGTACTTC. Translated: CASSLGAGGSYEQYF.